There are a few counts of the clone carrying this T cell receptor beta chain. Its specificity is unknown. Trimming shortened V by 2 bases and J by 10 bases, and 12 bases separated the two germline ends. The CDR3 spans 14 residues. The record originates from a study of blood T cells in healthy people across ages. Study-level information: Researchers report that template switching captured about one barcoded beta molecule per two T cells.

The study's findings and limits: There was a strong correlation between TCR beta diversity and naive T cell percentage.

It was with a sample-barcoded 5' primer and a J-beta primer mix that a second PCR of roughly 7 to 12 cycles was run. A template-switch adaptor that had 12 random nucleotides put a tag on each cDNA molecule. Each CDR3 protein is one row after TCRdb ran MiXCR on the 5' RACE reads. The sample contains 780,000 or so distinct CDR3 sequences, about 53% of which appear only once. This sequence originates from a man of 80 years or more in good health. This chain joins TRBV12-3 or TRBV12-4 and TRBJ1-6, with D uncertain. Input material: blood. The CDR3 is CASSLLAEGSPLHF. In nucleotides, the CDR3 is TGTGCCAGCAGTTTACTGGCGGAGGGCTCACCCCTCCACTTT.